Listed here is a single T cell receptor beta chain. The source of the sample is a study of blood T cell repertoires in COVID-19. Study information: The United States, Italy and Spain provided the acute and convalescent COVID-19 samples. Sample material is recorded as cDNA or gDNA derived from T cells, B-cell-depleted T cells, or PBMCs.

Per the original methods: Estimation of nucleated cell counts relied on the amplification of reference gene primers. Data came from immunoSEQ multiplex PCR; TCRdb stores just in-frame clones and leaves some out. The V and J calls and clone size were taken over from that table, and D and trimming were inferred from the DNA. The data show tens of thousands of clones, approximately 92% seen once. V lost 4 bases, J lost 6 bases, and 11 bases lay in between. The CDR3 loop spans 12 amino acids. Germline V lookup: CDR1 SQVTM, CDR2 ANQGSEA. Sequencing was performed on peripheral blood. This sequence joins TRBV29-1 and TRBJ2-3; D is perhaps TRBD1 (5 bases). This sequence originates from a human donor in a cohort sampled during active COVID-19. CDR3 sequence (DNA): TGCAGCGTTGTGGGGCTGGGGGATACGCAGTATTTT. Translated: CSVVGLGDTQYF.